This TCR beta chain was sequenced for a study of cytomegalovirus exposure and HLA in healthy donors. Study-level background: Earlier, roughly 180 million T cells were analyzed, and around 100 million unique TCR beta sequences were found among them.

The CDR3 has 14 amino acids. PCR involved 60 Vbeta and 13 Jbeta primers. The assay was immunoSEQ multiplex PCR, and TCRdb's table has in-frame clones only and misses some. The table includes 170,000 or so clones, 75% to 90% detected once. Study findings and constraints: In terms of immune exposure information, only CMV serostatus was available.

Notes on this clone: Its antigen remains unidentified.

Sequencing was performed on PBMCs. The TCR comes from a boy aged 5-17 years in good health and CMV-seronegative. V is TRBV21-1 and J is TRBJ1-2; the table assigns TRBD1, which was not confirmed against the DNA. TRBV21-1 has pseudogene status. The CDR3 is CASSKETRLNGYTF. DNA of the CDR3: TGTGCCAGCAGCAAAGAAACCAGGTTAAATGGCTACACCTTC.